The source of this T cell receptor beta chain is a study of neurological immune-mediated disorders. CDR1 MGHDK and CDR2 SYGVNS come from the germline V gene. The CDR3 length is 18 residues. Trimming cost V 1 base and J 8 bases; bases outside gene matches: 13. This clonotype was counted ten times or more. 2 million unsorted PBMCs were stored in RNAlater at -80 °C before RNA extraction. One entry per CDR3 protein results from TCRdb running MiXCR on the 5' RACE reads. The sample records more than 20,000 distinct CDR3 sequences, approximately 2.7% being singletons. Material: PBMCs. The TCR comes from a woman between 50 and 59 years old with multiple sclerosis. The chain joins TRBV25-1 to TRBJ1-6, with TRBD1 matching 8 bases. The CDR3 region is CASSESTPLQGGDSPLHF. CDR3 nucleotides: TGTGCCAGCAGTGAATCGACCCCCCTACAGGGGGGGGATTCACCCCTCCACTTT.